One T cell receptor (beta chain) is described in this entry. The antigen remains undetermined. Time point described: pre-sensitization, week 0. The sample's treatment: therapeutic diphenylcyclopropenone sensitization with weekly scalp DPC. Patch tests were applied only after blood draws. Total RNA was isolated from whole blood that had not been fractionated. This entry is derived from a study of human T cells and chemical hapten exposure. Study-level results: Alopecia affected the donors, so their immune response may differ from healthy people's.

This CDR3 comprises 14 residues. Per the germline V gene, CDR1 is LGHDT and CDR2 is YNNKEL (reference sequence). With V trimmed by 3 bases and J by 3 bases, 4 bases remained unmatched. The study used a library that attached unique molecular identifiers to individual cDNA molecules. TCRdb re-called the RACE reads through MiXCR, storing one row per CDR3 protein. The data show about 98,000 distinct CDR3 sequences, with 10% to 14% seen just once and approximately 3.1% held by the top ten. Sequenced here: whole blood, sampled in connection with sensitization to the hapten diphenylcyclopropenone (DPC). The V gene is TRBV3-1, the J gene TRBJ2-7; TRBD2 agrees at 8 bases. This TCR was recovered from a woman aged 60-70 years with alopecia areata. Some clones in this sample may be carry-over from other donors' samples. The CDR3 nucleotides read TGTGCCAGCAGCCACGGGGGGGGCCACTACGAGCAGTACTTC. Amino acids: CASSHGGGHYEQYF.